A selection of T cell receptor beta chains follows, all from one sample in a study of Graves' ophthalmopathy and Graves' hyperthyroidism. MiXCR, run by TCRdb on the multiplex PCR reads, gives a single entry per CDR3 protein. The sample records 600,000 to 700,000 distinct CDR3 sequences, roughly 39% being singletons. What was sequenced was peripheral blood. These receptors came from an adult man with Graves' ophthalmopathy. Both conserved end residues are part of each CDR3.

CDR3aa: CSVSPGQGTYEQYF
j_gene: TRBJ2-7
v_gene: TRBV29-1

CDR3aa: CSASHRTRGTDTQYF
j_gene: TRBJ2-3
v_gene: TRBV20-1

CDR3aa: CASRVIPVGETQYF
j_gene: TRBJ2-5
v_gene: TRBV27

CDR3aa: CASSKRPRDVIF
j_gene: TRBJ1-2
v_gene: TRBV12-5

CDR3aa: CASVVWWGGPNTEAFF
j_gene: TRBJ1-1
v_gene: TRBV25-1

CDR3aa: CASSLEPLAGPSYEQYF
j_gene: TRBJ2-7
v_gene: TRBV11-1

CDR3aa: CASSSRRRNTEAFF
j_gene: TRBJ1-1
v_gene: TRBV11-2

CDR3aa: CASSLTRVIGETQYF
j_gene: TRBJ2-5
v_gene: TRBV5-1

CDR3aa: CASSSRQGNEQYF
j_gene: TRBJ2-7
v_gene: TRBV7-9

CDR3aa: CASSAADPITYEQYF
j_gene: TRBJ2-7
v_gene: TRBV2

CDR3aa: CASSQNRRPSSSEAFF
j_gene: TRBJ1-1
v_gene: TRBV13

CDR3aa: CSARDKGRDYGYTF
j_gene: TRBJ1-2
v_gene: TRBV20-1

CDR3aa: CATSRGSWTSEETQYF
j_gene: TRBJ2-5
v_gene: TRBV15

CDR3aa: CAREVGDAEETQYF
j_gene: TRBJ2-5
v_gene: TRBV24-1

CDR3aa: CASSSGGQMNTEAFF
j_gene: TRBJ1-1
v_gene: TRBV14

CDR3aa: CASSPTTFWANVLTF
j_gene: TRBJ2-6
v_gene: TRBV4-1

CDR3aa: CASSLQTNTEAFF
j_gene: TRBJ1-1
v_gene: TRBV2

CDR3aa: CASSDSGQAFDTIYF
j_gene: TRBJ1-3
v_gene: TRBV2

CDR3aa: CASSLLETGVVNYGYTF
j_gene: TRBJ1-2
v_gene: TRBV5-1

CDR3aa: CASSPGTAAAGELFF
j_gene: TRBJ2-2
v_gene: TRBV6-5